This TCR beta chain was sequenced for a study of blood T cell repertoires in COVID-19. Study in general: The cDNA or gDNA used as material had been derived from T cells, B-cell-depleted T cells, or PBMCs.

How the authors handled the data: Amplified reference gene primers provided the basis for estimating nucleated cell counts. Using immunoSEQ multiplex PCR, the repertoire was profiled, and TCRdb retains in-frame clones only, with some absent. V and J calls and clone size are given by that table; D and trimming were obtained from the DNA. The profile covers 150,000 to 180,000 clones, with roughly four fifths appearing a single time and roughly 12% taken by the ten largest. Germline loops: CDR1 SNHLY, CDR2 FYNNEI. Trimming stripped 5 bases from V and 1 base from J, with 8 bases between. The CDR3 totals 13 residues.

The sequenced sample was peripheral blood. This TCR came from a woman aged 55-70 years with COVID-19, enrolled during active disease. This chain joins TRBV2 and TRBJ1-1, with a tentative D call TRBD1 (5 bases). The CDR3 DNA reads as TGTGCCAGCAGTCGCGGACAGAACACTGAAGCTTTCTTT. Amino acid sequence: CASSRGQNTEAFF.